The 5 T cell receptor beta chains presented below share a single source sample, sequenced in a study of regulatory T cells in long-lasting Graves disease. The authors built TCR beta libraries using iRepertoire HTBI primers and Arm-PCR of CDR3 regions. TCRdb passed the multiplex PCR reads through MiXCR, listing each CDR3 protein once. The sample lists roughly 430,000 distinct CDR3 sequences; roughly a fifth were seen once. The time point was: persistent/refractory GD, antithyroid drugs over 5 years with positive TRAb. There was RNA extracted from PBMCs, and the TCR library was made from it. The input for sequencing was peripheral blood mononuclear cells (PBMCs), taken when the disease was refractory, from a patient treated with antithyroid drugs. The receptors derive from a female donor with Graves disease.

Only a few counts were recorded for this clonotype. The CDR3 loop is CNTPRGDRADTEAFF. The DNA of the CDR3 is TGCAACACACCAAGAGGGGACAGGGCCGACACTGAAGCTTTCTTT. The rearrangement uses TRBV29-1 and TRBJ1-1; 9 positions agree with TRBD1. The CDR3 has 15 amino acids. Germline CDR1 reads SQVTM; CDR2 reads ANQGSEA.

At least ten counts were recorded for this clonotype. This rearrangement joins TRBV6-6 to TRBJ2-6, with 8 bases that match TRBD2. The CDR3 extends over 23 amino acids. CDR1 is MNHNY, CDR2 SVGAGI, per germline (reference sequence). V lost 0 bases, J lost 0 bases, and 19 bases stayed unmatched. Here the CDR3 DNA reads TGTGCCAGCAGTTACTCGTTGGGTCAAGGTTCGGAGCGGGGGAGCTCTGGGGCCAACGTCCTGACTTTC. It encodes CASSYSLGQGSERGSSGANVLTF.

The chain has TRBV7-2 and TRBJ2-7, with D unresolved. The germline V and J ends were trimmed by 2 bases and 7 bases, with 18 bases remaining between them. The CDR3 has 15 residues. CDR1 is SGHTA and CDR2 is FQGNSA in the germline V gene. CDR3 residues: CASSLRYEVRGEQYF. The CDR3 DNA sequence: TGTGCCAGCAGCTTACGATACGAGGTGAGAGGTGAGCAGTACTTC. The variable domain in full, with the rest retrieved from reference TRBV7-2 and TRBJ2-7, is GAGVSQSPSNKVTEKGKDVELRCDPISGHTALYWYRQSLGQGLEFLIYFQGNSAPDKSGLPSDRFSAERTGGSVSTLTIQRTQQEDSAVYLCASSLRYEVRGEQYFGPGTRLTVT.

This clonotype appeared many times. CDR3 bases: TGTGCCAGCAGCCGATTGGGACTAGCGGGAGAAAAGACCCAGTACTTC. Its translation: CASSRLGLAGEKTQYF. V usage is TRBV28 and J usage is TRBJ2-5; 14 bases fit TRBD2. The CDR3 totals 16 residues. CDR1 MDHEN and CDR2 SYDVKM come from the germline V gene. V trimming: 6 bases; J trimming: 6 bases; junction bases outside the gene matches: 9.

The rearrangement joins TRBV6-6 to TRBJ1-5, with 8 positions matching TRBD1. CDR3 size: 15 residues. V trimming: 0 bases; J trimming: 4 bases; junction bases outside the gene matches: 2. Germline loops: CDR1 MNHNY, CDR2 SVGAGI (reference sequence). The CDR3: CASSYSRTGNQPQHF. The CDR3 region has the DNA TGTGCCAGCAGTTACTCGAGGACAGGGAATCAGCCCCAGCATTTT.